This T cell receptor beta chain stems from a study of blood T cell repertoires in COVID-19. In the study overall: Sites across the United States, Italy and Spain contributed samples from acute and convalescent COVID-19. Sources were T cells, B-cell-depleted T cells, or PBMCs; the material itself was cDNA or gDNA.

Assignment of participants to cohorts was predicated upon participant-reported clinical history. Recovered participants had two consecutive negative NP/OP PCR tests, healthcare professional clearance, or symptom resolution. J lost 6 bases, V lost 3 bases, and 8 bases had no gene match. Looked up from germline, CDR1 is SGHTA and CDR2 is FQGNSA. CDR3 length equals 14 residues. Assay used: immunoSEQ multiplex PCR; TCRdb lists only in-frame clones, some missing. The sample carries roughly 200,000 clones, 85% recorded once. This TCR derives from a middle-aged man who had recovered from COVID-19. The J gene is TRBJ2-7, the V gene TRBV7-2; 7 nucleotides match TRBD2. The material sequenced was PBMCs or T cells enriched from blood (not recorded which). CDR3 loop: CASSFPEVAGEQYF. The DNA of the CDR3 is TGTGCCAGCAGCTTTCCGGAGGTAGCGGGCGAGCAGTACTTC.